The 26 T cell receptor delta chains below come from one sample, sequenced in a study of gamma-delta T cells after stem cell transplantation. TCRdb used CATT to re-call clones from the RT-PCR reads. This sample has a few thousand delta-chain clones, with roughly 2% found just once. Sequences were obtained from gamma-delta T cells. These TCRs come from a human donor. It is not recorded whose cells these are; they may come from a transplant donor.

This clone is large within its sample. Within the sample, other DNA sequences also encode this same CDR3. V and J are TRDV1 and TRDJ2; 12 nucleotides agree with TRDD3. Per the germline V gene, CDR1 is TSWWSYY and CDR2 is QGS. The CDR3 loop spans 24 amino acids. Trimming at V came to 4 bases and at J to 1 base, leaving 25 bases not matched to a gene. CDR3 DNA sequence: TGTGCTCTTGGGGTGGGTACTGGGGGATACTCCCCTACCCTATTCCGCTATTTGACAGCACAACTCTTCTTT. This codes for CALGVGTGGYSPTLFRYLTAQLFF.

Comment on this clone: At one boundary the junction diverges from the germline segment, which might be a read error. The chain joins TRDV2 to TRDJ1, with 13 bases matching TRDD3. Per the germline V gene, CDR1 is GEAIGNYY and CDR2 is EKD. This CDR3 contains 17 residues. The CDR3 here is CATLSLGDTVDTDKPIF. The CDR3 DNA sequence: TGTGCCACTTTATCACTGGGGGATACGGTGGACACCGATAAACCCATCTTT.

Judged by abundance, this clone is medium-sized (0.01 to 0.1%). V gene TRDV2 combines with J gene TRDJ1; D not resolved. Trimming took 0 bases from V and 4 from J, leaving 35 bases between them. This CDR3 has 22 amino acids. Germline-derived CDR1 and CDR2 are GEAIGNYY and EKD. The DNA of the CDR3 is TGTGCCTGTGACACCGCGGCGGGTCGGAGAGGTCACCTAGCCGGGTTGGGCGATAAACTCATCTTT. Translation: CACDTAAGRRGHLAGLGDKLIF.

By sample share, this clone is large. At the DNA level, this CDR3 is encoded by other sequences in the same sample as well. The chain carries TRDV1 and TRDJ1; D is perhaps TRDD3 (7 bases). Germline lookup yields CDR1 TSWWSYY and CDR2 QGS. Trimming removed 0 bases at V and 5 bases at J, with 31 bases between. The CDR3 sequence is 21 residues long. Here the CDR3 DNA reads TGTGCTCTTGGGGAACTCCAACCCGTCCTTCCACTTCTACTGGGGTCTGATAAACTCATCTTT. As protein: CALGELQPVLPLLLGSDKLIF.

V usage is TRDV2 and J usage is TRDJ1; 9 bases match TRDD3. Looked up from germline, CDR1 is GEAIGNYY and CDR2 is EKD. The CDR3 sequence is 17 residues long. Trimming at V came to 1 base and at J to 1 base, leaving 9 bases not matched to a gene. In DNA, the CDR3 is TGTGCCTGTGACACGATGGGGGATAGGAAGGGCACCGATAAACTCATCTTT. Translation: CACDTMGDRKGTDKLIF.

This clone is medium-sized in the sample. An end of the junction differs from the germline gene, which may be a read error. This chain's CDR3 is CACDTAGYTNKLIF. CDR3 in DNA: TGTGCCTGTGACACCGCAGGATACACCAATAAACTCATCTTT. The chain uses TRDV2 and TRDJ1; possibly TRDD3 for D (6 bases). Germline-derived CDR1 and CDR2 are GEAIGNYY and EKD. The CDR3 covers 14 residues.

This clone showed up just a few times. Given a much more abundant clone one base away, this may be a read error. V and J are TRDV2 and TRDJ1; tentative D call: TRDD3 (5 bases). Trimming removed 1 base from V and 3 bases from J, with 14 bases in between. Germline loops: CDR1 GEAIGNYY, CDR2 EKD. The CDR3 has 15 amino acids. CDR3 protein: CACDTLGSKADKLIF. DNA of the CDR3: TGTGCCTGTGACACGTTGGGGTCTAAAGCCGATAAACTCATCTTT.

Comment on this clone: A much larger clone differs by one base, so this may be a read error. The sample carries other DNA sequences with the same CDR3. The genes are TRDV2 and TRDJ1; 12 nucleotides align to TRDD3. From germline, CDR1 is GEAIGNYY and CDR2 EKD. The CDR3 consists of 17 residues. CDR3 in DNA: TGTGCCTGTGACACCTTGAGTACTGGGGGATACAACGATAAGCTCATCTTT. Translation gives CACDTLSTGGYNDKLIF.

Details on this clone: For this DNA, TCRdb reports the protein of a much larger clone, which diverges at residue 7, most likely from a read error; the protein presented here is translated directly from the DNA. The chain combines TRDV2 with TRDJ3; D gene unclear. Trimming pared 2 bases from V and 2 bases from J, leaving 15 bases between. Germline V lookup: CDR1 GEAIGNYY, CDR2 EKD. The CDR3 loop spans 18 amino acids. The CDR3 protein is CACDSWRNDPWDTRQMFF. DNA for the CDR3: TGTGCCTGTGACAGCTGGAGGAACGACCCCTGGGACACCCGACAGATGTTTTTC.

This clone was seen a few times. One base away lies a much larger clone, so this may be a sequencing read error. V usage is TRDV2 and J usage is TRDJ1; 12 nucleotides match TRDD3. The germline gives CDR1 GEAIGNYY, CDR2 EKD. CDR3 length equals 21 residues. CDR3 DNA: TGTGCCTGTGACACCGTCTCCTCCGGCCTCGAACTGGGGGATACAATCGATAAACCCATCTTT. Translation: CACDTVSSGLELGDTIDKPIF.

Within the sample, this clone is medium-sized (0.01 to 0.1%). The V and J genes are TRDV2 and TRDJ1; D perhaps matches TRDD3 (6 bases). V was clipped by 0 bases and J by 0 bases, with 19 bases between them. The CDR3 loop spans 18 amino acids. Germline assignment: CDR1 GEAIGNYY and CDR2 EKD. DNA for the CDR3: TGTGCCTGTGACACCCTGGGGATGGGGGGCTTGTACACCGATAAACTCATCTTT. Amino acids: CACDTLGMGGLYTDKLIF.

V and J are TRDV2 and TRDJ1, with 9 positions matching TRDD3. J was trimmed by 4 bases and V by 3 bases; bases with no gene match: 23. This CDR3 comprises 20 residues. Germline V gives CDR1 GEAIGNYY, CDR2 EKD. The CDR3 bases are TGTGCCTGTGACCCACTTACTACTGGGGGACCAACCCGCATTATCGATAAACTCATCTTT. This codes for CACDPLTTGGPTRIIDKLIF.

This chain joins TRDV2 and TRDJ1; 11 positions agree with TRDD3. The germline V gene encodes CDR1 GEAIGNYY and CDR2 EKD. V was pared by 5 bases and J by 2 bases, with 9 bases of the junction left unmatched. This CDR3 is 16 amino acids long. DNA of the CDR3: TGTGCCTGTGTCCCTTTGGTGGGGGATACGACCGATAAACTCATCTTT. The encoded protein is CACVPLVGDTTDKLIF.

This clone was found a few times. A read error likely explains this, since a far larger clone differs by one base. The chain couples TRDV1 to TRDJ1; D might be TRDD3 (5 bases). Germline loops: CDR1 TSWWSYY, CDR2 QGS. The CDR3 length is 18 residues. This CDR3 reads CALGDSTKGGEYTDKPIF. Here the CDR3 DNA reads TGTGCTCTTGGGGACAGTACCAAGGGCGGGGAGTACACCGATAAACCCATCTTT.

This clone has only a few counts. A read error is possible here, since a much larger clone lies one base away. Other DNA sequences in this specimen translate into the identical CDR3. The chain combines TRDV2 with TRDJ3; TRDD3 matches at 9 bases. The germline V gene has CDR1 GEAIGNYY and CDR2 EKD. The CDR3 sequence is 22 residues long. The ends lost 0 bases at V and 2 bases at J; junction bases unmatched: 16. The CDR3 sequence: CACDTPDPGGYRQTWDTRQMFF. The CDR3 DNA follows: TGTGCCTGTGACACCCCAGATCCCGGGGGATACCGACAAACCTGGGACACCCGACAGATGTTTTTC.

In this sample, this clone turned up a few times. This probably arose from a read error, given a far larger clone one base away. Other DNA sequences in this specimen translate into the identical CDR3. The chain is built from TRDV2 and TRDJ1, with 12 bases identical to TRDD3. This CDR3 has 15 amino acids. The germline gives CDR1 GEAIGNYY, CDR2 EKD. The CDR3 sequence: CACDTLGDTGDKLIF. CDR3 sequence (DNA): TGTGCCTGTGACACGCTGGGGGATACGGGCGATAAACTCATCTTC.

This clone came up a few times. A read error is the likely source, as a far larger clone sits one nucleotide away. The chain carries TRDV1 and TRDJ1; 11 bases are shared with TRDD3. This CDR3 comprises 26 residues. V lost 0 bases, J lost 0 bases, and 30 bases stayed unmatched. Germline values: CDR1 TSWWSYY, CDR2 QGS. Here the CDR3 DNA reads TGTGCTCTTGGGGAACTGAGTCTGGCCCCCGGGGGCTGGGGGATACTCGAAGGATTACACACCGATAAACTCATCTTT. Amino acid sequence: CALGELSLAPGGWGILEGLHTDKLIF.

This clone has just a few counts. This clone may be a read error of a much larger clone one base away. The same CDR3 also results from other DNA sequences found in this sample. The rearrangement joins TRDV2 to TRDJ1; 10 nucleotides match TRDD3. The CDR3 is 17 residues long. Germline CDR1 is GEAIGNYY and CDR2 is EKD. The V segment lost 0 bases and the J segment 3 bases; nucleotides outside the gene matches: 9. The CDR3 loop is CACDTVGGGYAPDKLIF. The CDR3 DNA follows: TGTGCCTGTGACACCGTGGGCGGGGGATACGCACCCGATAAACTCATCTTT.

This chain links TRDV2 with TRDJ1, with 10 nucleotides matching TRDD3. This CDR3 comprises 18 residues. Germline V CDR1 and CDR2: GEAIGNYY, EKD. The V gene end was trimmed by 0 bases and the J gene end by 0 bases; junction bases not matched to a gene: 9. The chain's CDR3 is CACDTVGGYEAYTDKLIF. Here the CDR3 DNA reads TGTGCCTGTGACACCGTAGGGGGATACGAGGCTTACACCGATAAACTCATCTTT.

By its share, this clone is medium-sized. V and J are TRDV2 and TRDJ3, with 9 bases lining up with TRDD3. The CDR3 runs 20 residues. The germline CDR1 and CDR2 sequences are GEAIGNYY and EKD. V gave up 3 bases and J gave up 1 base; unmatched junction bases: 12. CDR3 amino acids: CACDFTGGGQGSWDTRQMFF. DNA for the CDR3: TGTGCCTGTGACTTTACTGGGGGAGGCCAAGGGTCCTGGGACACCCGACAGATGTTTTTC.

By sample share, this clone is medium-sized. This sequence joins TRDV1 and TRDJ1, with 12 positions matching TRDD3. The trim removed 0 bases at V and 1 base at J, leaving 18 bases unmatched. The CDR3 sequence is 22 residues long. The germline V gene encodes CDR1 TSWWSYY and CDR2 QGS. As DNA, the CDR3 is TGTGCTCTTGGGGAACTCTATTCCGTACGGCCCTGGGGGATACGTACCACCGATAAACTCATCTTT. Translation gives CALGELYSVRPWGIRTTDKLIF.

As regards this clone: Only one base separates this from a far larger clonotype, so it likely reflects a read error. The identical CDR3 is also encoded by other nucleotide sequences in the sample. CDR3 amino acids: CACDTLMGIRGDTDKLIF. The CDR3 coding sequence is TGTGCCTGTGATACCCTGATGGGGATACGCGGGGACACCGATAAACTCATCTTT. The V and J genes are TRDV2 and TRDJ1, with TRDD3 identical over 9 bases. Looked up from germline, CDR1 is GEAIGNYY and CDR2 is EKD. V dropped 4 bases and J dropped 0; count of bases not matched to a gene: 14. The CDR3 is 18 amino acids.

In the case of this clone: Other nucleotide sequences in the sample specify the same CDR3. This sequence joins TRDV2 and TRDJ3; the match to TRDD3 covers 9 bases. V shed 0 bases and J 1 base; nucleotides not matched to a gene: 12. From germline, CDR1 is GEAIGNYY and CDR2 EKD. The CDR3 loop spans 21 amino acids. The CDR3 loop reads CACDTGSGGFPHSWDTRQMFF. The CDR3 coding sequence is TGTGCCTGTGACACCGGTTCTGGGGGATTCCCCCATTCCTGGGACACCCGACAGATGTTTTTC.

This clone was counted a few times. The CDR3 sequence: CACDNTGGYSWDTRQMFF. The CDR3 DNA follows: TGTGCCTGTGACAATACTGGGGGATACTCCTGGGACACCCGACAGATGTTTTTC. The chain combines TRDV2 with TRDJ3; 11 bases agree with TRDD3. Trimming took 2 bases from V and 0 from J; bases not matched to a gene: 2. The CDR3 is 18 amino acids. The germline gives CDR1 GEAIGNYY, CDR2 EKD.

In its sample, this clone was seen a few times. A read error likely explains this, since a far larger clone differs by one base. The chain carries TRDV2 and TRDJ1; 11 nucleotides agree with TRDD3. The CDR3 runs to 15 residues. The germline CDR1 and CDR2 sequences are GEAIGNYY and EKD. This CDR3 reads CACDTLLGDSDKPIF. The CDR3 region has the DNA TGTGCCTGTGACACTTTACTGGGGGATAGCGATAAACCCATCTTT.

Sample share makes this clone medium-sized. Within the sample, other DNA sequences also encode this same CDR3. The chain uses TRDV2 and TRDJ1; 9 bases are shared with TRDD3. Trimming at V came to 2 bases and at J to 4 bases, leaving 16 bases not matched to a gene. Looked up from germline, CDR1 is GEAIGNYY and CDR2 is EKD. CDR3 size: 18 residues. The CDR3 here is CACDIWGGYPSGGDKLIF. CDR3 sequence (DNA): TGTGCCTGTGACATTTGGGGGGGATACCCCTCAGGAGGCGATAAACTCATCTTT.